These 23 T cell receptor beta chains were all obtained from the same sample, sequenced in a study of blood T cells in healthy people across ages. A second about 6 to 11 cycle PCR used barcoded and J-beta primers. Using its own MiXCR run on the 5' RACE reads, TCRdb lists one record per CDR3 protein. Among 790,000 or so distinct CDR3 sequences listed, approximately 53% were seen once. Sample: blood. The source of these receptors is a man aged 35 to 55 in good health.

The CDR3 region is CASSFPFSRSSYNEQYF. In nucleotides, the CDR3 is TGTGCCAGCAGCTTCCCTTTTAGCCGGAGCTCCTACAATGAGCAGTACTTC. The chain recombines TRBV7-2 with TRBJ2-1, with D unclear. TRBJ2-7 explains the end of the DNA better; the J call may be wrong. This CDR3 has 17 residues. CDR1 and CDR2 from the germline V gene are SGHTA and FQGNSA.

The gene calls are TRBV7-8 and TRBJ2-5, with 8 bases that match TRBD2. The tail of the sequence fits TRBJ2-4 better, so the J call may be wrong. The CDR3 contains 18 residues. Germline CDR1 is SGHVS and CDR2 is FQNEAQ. The DNA for the CDR3 is TGTGCCAGCAGCTTAGATTCGGCGGCGGGGGGAATCAAAAACATTCAGTACTTC. Translating gives CASSLDSAAGGIKNIQYF.

This chain connects TRBV4-3 to TRBJ2-1; tentatively, D is TRBD2 (6 bases). Trimming pared 0 bases from V and 4 bases from J, leaving 13 bases between. The CDR3 loop spans 16 amino acids. Germline values: CDR1 LGHNA, CDR2 YSLEER. CDR3 region: CASSQDRLARYNEQFF. DNA of the CDR3: TGCGCCAGCAGCCAAGATCGTCTAGCGAGGTACAATGAGCAGTTCTTC.

The gene calls are TRBV6-1 and TRBJ2-3; D not resolved. The CDR3 consists of 15 residues. CDR1 and CDR2 (germline): MNHNS, SASEGT. Trimming took off 2 bases at V and 0 bases at J, with 9 bases between the two ends. The DNA of the CDR3 is TGTGCCAGCAGTGAATTAGGTACTAGCACAGATACGCAGTATTTT. Amino acids: CASSELGTSTDTQYF.

The CDR3 sequence: CSARPGLAGGNEQFF. For the CDR3, the DNA is TGCAGTGCTAGACCAGGACTAGCGGGGGGTAATGAGCAGTTCTTC. The chain links TRBV20-1 to TRBJ2-1, with TRBD2 identical over 14 bases. The V gene's germline CDR1 is DFQATT and CDR2 SNEGSKA (reference sequence). V was clipped by 2 bases and J by 7 bases; unmatched bases: 4. The CDR3 is 15 amino acids.

This clonotype appeared a few times. CDR3 protein: CASGQGVSPLHF. DNA of the CDR3: TGTGCCAGTGGACAGGGTGTTTCACCCCTCCACTTT. The rearrangement joins TRBV25-1 to TRBJ1-6; 8 nucleotides align to TRBD1. Germline V gives CDR1 MGHDK, CDR2 SYGVNS. The CDR3 totals 12 residues. The V gene end was trimmed by 9 bases and the J gene end by 9 bases; junction bases not matched to a gene: 4.

This clonotype was seen only once. This rearrangement joins TRBV24-1 to TRBJ2-5; D is perhaps TRBD1 or TRBD2 (5 bases each). The V end was cut by 4 bases, the J end by 1 base, with 9 bases between. Looked up from germline, CDR1 is KGHDR and CDR2 is SFDVKD. The CDR3 sequence is 14 residues long. The CDR3 DNA reads TGTGCCACCAGTGACCGGGACGTCCAAGAGACCCAGTACTTC. This gives the protein CATSDRDVQETQYF.

This clonotype was counted ten times or more. The chain combines TRBV28 with TRBJ2-3; 10 bases align to TRBD2. This CDR3 comprises 16 residues. V shed 5 bases, J shed 6 bases, and the junction held 11 bases outside the gene matches. Germline values: CDR1 MDHEN, CDR2 SYDVKM. CDR3 sequence (DNA): TGTGCCAGCAGTCTTAGGCTACTAGCGGGGACCGATACGCAGTATTTT. It yields the protein CASSLRLLAGTDTQYF.

The chain combines TRBV4-1 with TRBJ1-5; TRBD1 matches 7 bases. V shed 4 bases and J 6 bases; nucleotides not matched to a gene: 15. Germline CDR1 and CDR2: MGHRA and YSYEKL. The CDR3 runs 17 residues. The CDR3, as DNA: TGCGCCAGCAGCCCAGAAAAGTTGACAGGGCGTTTTCAGCCCCAGCATTTT. Translation: CASSPEKLTGRFQPQHF.

This clonotype was recorded a few times. The chain has TRBV3-1 and TRBJ1-2; D remains unclear. CDR3 length equals 13 residues. V shed 8 bases and J shed 8 bases, with 18 bases lying between them. CDR1 is LGHDT and CDR2 is YNNKEL in the germline V gene (reference sequence). This chain's CDR3 is CASLKFGDGGYTF. The DNA for the CDR3 is TGTGCCAGCCTAAAGTTCGGAGATGGCGGCTACACCTTC. The full variable domain, its missing parts supplied by reference TRBV3-1 and TRBJ1-2, is DTAVSQTPKYLVTQMGNDKSIKCEQNLGHDTMYWYKQDSKKFLKIMFSYNNKELIINETVPNRFSPKSPDKAHLNLHINSLELGDSAVYFCASLKFGDGGYTFGSGTRLTVV.

J is TRBJ2-3 and V is TRBV12-3 or TRBV12-4, with TRBD2 identical over 13 bases. With V trimmed by 5 bases and J by 4 bases, 6 bases remained unmatched. CDR3 length equals 16 residues. CDR3 sequence (DNA): TGTGCCAGCAGTGCCAGGACTAGCGGGGGATCAGATACGCAGTATTTT. Protein: CASSARTSGGSDTQYF.

This clonotype showed up just once. The chain employs TRBV7-3 and TRBJ2-3, with D perhaps matching TRBD2 (5 bases). Germline values: CDR1 SGHTA, CDR2 FQGTGA. The CDR3 runs 15 residues. The V end was cut by 0 bases, the J end by 3 bases, with 10 bases between. CDR3 in amino acids: CASSLTVTGTDTQYF. The CDR3 bases are TGTGCCAGCAGCTTAACGGTGACGGGGACAGATACGCAGTATTTT.

The chain joins TRBV2 to TRBJ2-1; possibly TRBD1 or TRBD2 for D (6 bases each). CDR1 is SNHLY, CDR2 FYNNEI, per germline. The length of the CDR3 is 11 residues. V was trimmed by 11 bases and J by 7 bases, leaving 12 bases between them. CDR3 amino acids: CAGGDTNEQFF. Here the CDR3 DNA reads TGTGCCGGAGGGGACACTAATGAGCAGTTCTTC.

The sample holds a few counts of this clonotype. V is TRBV9 and J is TRBJ1-2, with a possible D match to TRBD1 (5 bases). Germline CDR1 and CDR2: SGDLS and YYNGEE. Trimming pared 0 bases from V and 2 bases from J, leaving 8 bases between. The CDR3 spans 14 residues. The CDR3 bases are TGTGCCAGCAGCGTAGGAACAGGCAACTATGGCTACACCTTC. Translated, it gives CASSVGTGNYGYTF.

The sample holds a few counts of this clonotype. This chain connects TRBV12-3 or TRBV12-4 to TRBJ2-5, with 7 bases fitting TRBD1. Matching the DNA end better, TRBJ2-7 makes the J call doubtful. This CDR3 is built from 16 residues. CDR3 loop: CASSLGRPSDRVEQYF. CDR3 DNA sequence: TGTGCCAGCAGTTTGGGTCGCCCCTCCGACAGGGTCGAGCAGTACTTC.

V and J are TRBV9 and TRBJ2-7; no firm D call. CDR3 size: 16 residues. The ends were cut back, 3 bases at V and 2 bases at J, with 18 bases in the middle. Germline CDR1 reads SGDLS; CDR2 reads YYNGEE. CDR3 coding DNA: TGTGCCAGCAGCGATACCATCGTGGTTGGCCCCTACGAGCAGTACTTC. This sequence encodes CASSDTIVVGPYEQYF.

The gene calls are TRBV21-1 and TRBJ2-7; the D call of TRBD2 is as the table states it, not checked on the DNA. TRBV21-1 is labeled a pseudogene. The CDR3 is 18 residues long. The CDR3 loop is CASSTERRGPEYSYEQYF. The CDR3, as DNA: TGTGCCAGCAGCACCGAGCGCCGGGGCCCTGAGTACTCCTACGAGCAGTACTTC.

This clonotype was observed a handful of times. Here the CDR3 reads CAISEQDPSYEQYF. CDR3 nucleotide sequence: TGTGCCATCAGTGAGCAGGATCCCTCCTACGAGCAGTACTTC. The chain recombines TRBV10-3 with TRBJ2-7; D unresolved. Trimming left V 2 bases short and J 0 bases short, with 8 bases between. Germline values: CDR1 ENHRY, CDR2 SYGVKD. CDR3 length equals 14 residues.

This chain uses TRBV20-1 with TRBJ2-7; tentatively, D is TRBD1 (6 bases). This CDR3 is built from 16 residues. Trimming pared 2 bases from V and 6 bases from J, leaving 23 bases between. Per the germline V gene, CDR1 is DFQATT and CDR2 is SNEGSKA (reference sequence). CDR3 in DNA: TGCAGTGCTAGACCTCCGACCGGACTGACAGGCTCCGAGCAGTACTTC. It yields the protein CSARPPTGLTGSEQYF.

The chain is built from TRBV7-2 and TRBJ2-5, with a possible D match to TRBD2 (5 bases). In germline, CDR1 is SGHTA, CDR2 FQGNSA. V dropped 0 bases and J dropped 5 bases, with 10 bases sitting between them. The CDR3 has 14 amino acids. The CDR3 loop reads CASSLASRRETQYF. For the CDR3, the DNA is TGTGCCAGCAGCTTAGCGTCTAGGAGGGAGACCCAGTACTTC. The complete variable domain, with remaining parts taken from reference TRBV7-2 and TRBJ2-5, reads GAGVSQSPSNKVTEKGKDVELRCDPISGHTALYWYRQSLGQGLEFLIYFQGNSAPDKSGLPSDRFSAERTGGSVSTLTIQRTQQEDSAVYLCASSLASRRETQYFGPGTRLLVL.

The chain recombines TRBV9 with TRBJ2-7; TRBD2 might be the D (5 bases). This CDR3 is built from 14 residues. V was shortened by 4 bases and J by 5 bases, with 16 bases between the two germline ends. Germline V lookup: CDR1 SGDLS, CDR2 YYNGEE. This CDR3 is CASSFWTGFHEQYF. Written as DNA, the CDR3 is TGTGCCAGCAGCTTCTGGACGGGGTTCCACGAGCAGTACTTC.

In DNA, the CDR3 is TGCGCCAGCAGCTTGCCGGGGACAGTTAAGCGGGAGGGCTTGGCAGATACGCAGTATTTT. This sequence encodes CASSLPGTVKREGLADTQYF. V usage is TRBV5-1 and J usage is TRBJ2-3; 10 nucleotides align to TRBD2. V lost 1 base and J lost 4; bases outside the gene matches: 18. CDR3 size: 20 residues. Germline V lookup: CDR1 SGHRS, CDR2 YFSETQ.

This chain connects TRBV10-3 to TRBJ2-5; 7 nucleotides align to TRBD1. The CDR3 extends over 13 amino acids. From germline, CDR1 is ENHRY and CDR2 SYGVKD. V was clipped by 8 bases and J by 2 bases; unmatched bases: 5. This CDR3 reads CAIAPGQQETQYF. CDR3 nucleotide sequence: TGTGCCATCGCACCGGGACAGCAAGAGACCCAGTACTTC.